These 11 T cell receptor beta chains share one sample of origin, sequenced in a study of identical twins. TCRdb re-derived calls from the 5' RACE reads in MiXCR, one entry per CDR3 protein. The sample holds around 530,000 distinct CDR3 sequences, roughly 15% seen once. A further study also used this sample, focusing on yellow fever vaccine responses in identical twins.

The source material was CD4+ T cells sorted from blood. Receptor source: a woman under 30 in good health.

The V call is TRBV5-1, the J call TRBJ2-3; either TRBD1 or TRBD2 may supply D (6 bases each). The length of the CDR3 is 14 residues. Trimming shortened V by 6 bases and J by 1 base, and 12 bases separated the two germline ends. Germline values: CDR1 SGHRS, CDR2 YFSETQ. The CDR3 DNA reads as TGCGCCAGCACCCCGGGGGCCGGCACAGATACGCAGTATTTT. It yields the protein CASTPGAGTDTQYF.

The CDR3 sequence is CSARSTGNTDTQYF. CDR3 coding DNA: TGCAGTGCTAGATCAACAGGGAACACAGATACGCAGTATTTT. V is TRBV20-1 and J is TRBJ2-3, with a weak D call TRBD1 (6 bases). CDR3 length: 14 amino acids. V was cut by 2 bases and J by 2 bases, with 11 bases left in between. Germline assignment: CDR1 DFQATT and CDR2 SNEGSKA (reference sequence).

There are a few counts of this clonotype. This chain connects TRBV4-1 to TRBJ1-6, with 8 bases matching TRBD1. The J segment lost 8 bases and the V segment lost 3 bases, leaving 12 bases of the junction unmatched. Germline loops: CDR1 MGHRA, CDR2 YSYEKL. This CDR3 is 17 amino acids long. CDR3: CASSHPLGQGADSPLHF. The CDR3 DNA follows: TGCGCCAGCAGCCACCCTCTTGGACAGGGTGCGGATTCACCCCTCCACTTT.

This clonotype came up a few times. The J gene is TRBJ2-5, the V gene TRBV7-2; 10 bases are shared with TRBD1. The CDR3 runs 15 residues. Unmatched junction bases numbered 7, after V lost 5 bases and J lost 4 bases. Looked up from germline, CDR1 is SGHTA and CDR2 is FQGNSA. The CDR3 protein is CASSPRTGGRETQYF. DNA for the CDR3: TGTGCCAGCAGCCCAAGGACAGGGGGGAGAGAGACCCAGTACTTC.

This clonotype was observed a handful of times. The chain recombines TRBV12-3 or TRBV12-4 with TRBJ2-7; the D gene is possibly TRBD2 (5 bases). This CDR3 comprises 13 residues. Trimming shortened V by 3 bases and J by 6 bases, and 12 bases separated the two germline ends. The CDR3 nucleotides are TGTGCCAGCAGTTTCATATTAGCGAGCGAGCAGTACTTC. This sequence encodes CASSFILASEQYF.

This clonotype was seen a handful of times. V and J are TRBV5-1 and TRBJ2-5, with TRBD2 matching over 9 bases. The trim removed 4 bases at V and 2 bases at J, leaving 3 bases unmatched. Per the germline V gene, CDR1 is SGHRS and CDR2 is YFSETQ. This CDR3 spans 14 amino acids. The CDR3 nucleotides read TGCGCCAGCAGCGTCGGACTAGCGCAAGAGACCCAGTACTTC. Translated: CASSVGLAQETQYF.

The chain joins TRBV15 to TRBJ2-7, with D possibly matching TRBD1 (6 bases). V lost 2 bases, J lost 0 bases, and 14 bases lay in between. The CDR3 extends over 16 amino acids. Germline V CDR1 and CDR2: LNHNV, YYDKDF (reference sequence). The CDR3 reads CATSRSTGTLSYEQYF. CDR3 nucleotide sequence: TGTGCCACCAGCAGATCGACAGGAACTCTCTCCTACGAGCAGTACTTC.

This clonotype was seen only a few times. This sequence joins TRBV9 and TRBJ2-3, with D unclear. Per the germline V gene, CDR1 is SGDLS and CDR2 is YYNGEE. This CDR3 contains 13 residues. Trimming stripped 0 bases from V and 6 bases from J, with 8 bases between. CDR3 protein: CASSVVYRDTQYF. DNA for the CDR3: TGTGCCAGCAGCGTAGTTTACCGGGATACGCAGTATTTT.

In DNA, the CDR3 is TGTGCCAGCAGTTTAGGGCACAGAAGTAATTCACCCCTCCACTTT. This gives the protein CASSLGHRSNSPLHF. The V gene is TRBV12-3 or TRBV12-4, the J gene TRBJ1-6, with D uncertain. V lost 1 base, J lost 6 bases, and 10 bases lay in between. The CDR3 sequence is 15 residues long.

The rearrangement uses TRBV29-1 and TRBJ1-2, with D unclear. The CDR3 contains 12 residues. V was cut by 3 bases and J by 6 bases, with 11 bases left in between. Germline V CDR1 and CDR2: SQVTM, ANQGSEA. The CDR3 DNA reads as TGCAGCGTTGATCCCGTCTTGGATGGCTACACCTTC. It codes for CSVDPVLDGYTF.

This clonotype was picked up a small number of times. The chain combines TRBV19 with TRBJ2-2; either TRBD1 or TRBD2 may supply D (5 bases each). V was trimmed by 10 bases and J by 6 bases, leaving 15 bases between them. CDR1 LNHDA and CDR2 SQIVND come from the germline V gene (reference sequence). The CDR3 contains 13 residues. The CDR3 DNA reads as TGTGCCACCAAGGGGACGGGGCCCGGGGAGCTGTTTTTT. Its protein is CATKGTGPGELFF.